Listed below are T cell receptor beta chains from one sample, sequenced in a study of T cells after yellow fever vaccination. TCRdb called the 5' RACE reads again in MiXCR, with one record for every CDR3 protein. The table includes 100,000 to 150,000 distinct CDR3 sequences, over 8% detected once. The sequencing here drew on CD8+ T cells sorted from PBMCs, taken on the day of the yellow fever booster vaccination. The receptors shown here come from a man aged 18 to 29 who received the YFV17D yellow fever vaccine. The CDR3 runs from the conserved cysteine through the conserved F or W. The D gene is left open where the match is weak. Some rows have no size entry. The others give once, few or many, or a class for an expanded clone.

>TRBV4-1|NA|TRBJ2-7|few
CASSQGPRNYEQYF
TGCGCCAGCAGCCAAGGTCCTAGAAACTACGAGCAGTACTTC
>TRBV9|TRBD2|TRBJ2-1|many
CASTPGTSGIYNEQFF
TGTGCCAGCACCCCCGGGACTAGCGGGATCTACAATGAGCAGTTCTTC
>TRBV30|NA|TRBJ2-1|few
CAWSFLAPGDSHEQFF
TGTGCCTGGAGTTTCCTAGCCCCGGGGGATTCTCATGAGCAGTTCTTC
>TRBV4-1|NA|TRBJ1-5|many
CASSQEPGNQPQHF
TGCGCCAGCAGCCAAGAGCCCGGGAATCAGCCCCAGCATTTT
>TRBV4-3|NA|TRBJ2-6|many
CASSQVEERSGANVLTF
TGCGCCAGCAGCCAAGTAGAGGAGCGCTCTGGGGCCAACGTCCTGACTTTC
>TRBV6-6|NA|TRBJ2-2|few
CASSPTQTGELFF
TGTGCCAGCAGTCCGACGCAGACCGGGGAGCTGTTTTTT
>TRBV6-2/TRBV6-3|NA|TRBJ1-2|few
CASSYGPGSFYGYTF
TGTGCCAGCAGTTACGGACCCGGGAGTTTCTATGGCTACACCTTC
>TRBV11-2|TRBD1|TRBJ2-1|few
CASSPRDRVGNEQFF
TGTGCCAGCAGCCCCCGGGACAGGGTTGGCAATGAGCAGTTCTTC
>TRBV7-2|NA|TRBJ2-5|NA
CASSLFGRQETQYF
TGTGCCAGCAGCTTATTTGGCAGACAAGAGACCCAGTACTTC
>TRBV5-4|TRBD1|TRBJ2-3|NA
CASSGGTGEADTQYF
TGTGCCAGCAGCGGCGGGACAGGGGAAGCAGATACGCAGTATTTT
>TRBV4-1|NA|TRBJ2-7|few
CASSQLYLDEQYF
TGCGCCAGCAGCCAACTGTATCTAGACGAGCAGTACTTC
>TRBV7-9|NA|TRBJ2-6|NA
CASIIGSANVLTF
TGTGCCAGCATCATTGGGTCTGCCAACGTCCTGACTTTC
>TRBV27|NA|TRBJ1-3|NA
CASSPISSGNTIYF
TGTGCCAGCAGTCCCATCAGCTCTGGAAACACCATATATTTT
>TRBV27|TRBD1|TRBJ2-5|few
CASSWGQGARETQYF
TGTGCCAGCAGTTGGGGACAGGGGGCGCGGGAGACCCAGTACTTC
>TRBV6-2/TRBV6-3|NA|TRBJ2-3|few
CATRKGAGDWDTQYF
TGTGCCACCAGAAAGGGGGCGGGGGACTGGGATACGCAGTATTTT
>TRBV2|NA|TRBJ1-1|NA
CASSDPGTEAFF
TGTGCCAGCAGTGACCCGGGGACTGAAGCTTTCTTT
>TRBV7-9|TRBD1|TRBJ2-3|few
CASSQTGGSTDTQYF
TGTGCCAGCTCACAAACAGGGGGGAGCACAGATACGCAGTATTTT